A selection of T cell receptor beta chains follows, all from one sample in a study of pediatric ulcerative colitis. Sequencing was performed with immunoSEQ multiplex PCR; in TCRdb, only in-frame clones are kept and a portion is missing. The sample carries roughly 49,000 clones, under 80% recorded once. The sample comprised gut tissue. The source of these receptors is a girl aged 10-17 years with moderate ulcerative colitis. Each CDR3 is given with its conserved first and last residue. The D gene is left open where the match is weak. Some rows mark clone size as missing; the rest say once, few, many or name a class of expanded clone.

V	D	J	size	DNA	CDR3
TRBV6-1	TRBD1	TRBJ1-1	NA	TGTGCCAGCAGTGAAGACAGGGGAGATACTGAAGCTTTCTTT	CASSEDRGDTEAFF
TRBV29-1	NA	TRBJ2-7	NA	TGCAGCGGGGCCAGGGGTCTGGAGCAGTACTTC	CSGARGLEQYF
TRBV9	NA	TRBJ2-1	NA	TGTGCCAGCAGCGTAGCAAATATCCCTCTGGATGAGCAGTTCTTC	CASSVANIPLDEQFF
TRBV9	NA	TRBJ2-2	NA	TGTGCCAGCAGCGTAGTATCAGCGGGTCACAAGGGCGGGGAGCTGTTTTTT	CASSVVSAGHKGGELFF
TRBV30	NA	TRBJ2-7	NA	TGTGCCTGTGACCAGTCTCCTCCTACGGAGCAGTACTTC	CACDQSPPTEQYF
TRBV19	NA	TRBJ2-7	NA	TGTGCCAGTAGTCCCCGACAGTTCCTCTCCTACGAGCAGTACTTC	CASSPRQFLSYEQYF
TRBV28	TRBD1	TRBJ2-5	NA	TGTGCCAGCAGTCCCGGGACAGGGGGCCTAGAGGAGACCCAGTACTTC	CASSPGTGGLEETQYF
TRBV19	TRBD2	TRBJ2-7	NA	TGTGCCAGTAGTACCCGGACTAGCAGGGACTACGAGCAGTACTTC	CASSTRTSRDYEQYF
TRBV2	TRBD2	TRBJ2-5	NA	TGTGCCAGCGTCCCGGGACTAGGGGCGTACCAAGAGACCCAGTACTTC	CASVPGLGAYQETQYF
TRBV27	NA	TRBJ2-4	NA	TGTGCCAGCAGTTTAGACCTACTAGGGGCCAAAAACATTCAGTACTTC	CASSLDLLGAKNIQYF
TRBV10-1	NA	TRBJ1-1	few	TGCGCCAGCAGATCCAGAGTGGAAGATCAAGCTTTCTTT	CASRSRVEDQAFF
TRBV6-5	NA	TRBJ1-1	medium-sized	TGTGCCAGCAGTTTTCAGACAGGTGAAGCTTTCTTT	CASSFQTGEAFF
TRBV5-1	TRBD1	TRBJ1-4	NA	TGCGCCAGCAGCTCAGGACAGGACGACACTAATGAAAAACTGTTTTTT	CASSSGQDDTNEKLFF
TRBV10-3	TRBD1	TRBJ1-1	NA	TGTGCCATCACTTTGGACAGGGCGAACACTGAAGCTTTCTTT	CAITLDRANTEAFF
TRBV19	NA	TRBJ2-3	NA	TGTGCCAGTAACCCTCAGGGACCTAGCACAGATACGCAGTATTTT	CASNPQGPSTDTQYF
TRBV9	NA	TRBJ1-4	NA	TGTGCCAGCAGCGTAGGGTGGCAGGATAATGAAAAACTGTTTTTT	CASSVGWQDNEKLFF
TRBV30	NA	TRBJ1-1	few	TGTGCCTCCGGACTTATGAACACTGAAGCTTTCTTT	CASGLMNTEAFF
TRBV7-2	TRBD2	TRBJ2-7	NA	TGTGCCAGCAGCCCCGGACTAGCGTCGACCTACGAGCAGTACTTC	CASSPGLASTYEQYF
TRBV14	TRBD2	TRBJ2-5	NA	TGTGCCAGCAGACTGGCGGGGGGGGAGACCCAGTACTTC	CASRLAGGETQYF
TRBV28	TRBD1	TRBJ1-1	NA	TGTGCCAGCAGTTTAGGACAGGGACTAGCTGAAGCTTTCTTT	CASSLGQGLAEAFF
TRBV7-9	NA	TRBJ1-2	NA	TGTGCCAGCAGCCGAGAGGGGGACTATGGCTACACCTTC	CASSREGDYGYTF
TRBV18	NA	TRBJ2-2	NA	TGTGCCAGCTCACCACCGACAGTGACTTTGACCGGGGAGCTGTTTTTT	CASSPPTVTLTGELFF
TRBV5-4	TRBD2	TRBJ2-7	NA	TGTGCCAGCAGCCCGGGGGGACTAGCGGTAGACGAGCAGTACTTC	CASSPGGLAVDEQYF
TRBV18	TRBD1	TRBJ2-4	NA	TGTGCCAGCTCAGGCCAGGGGGCAAGAGGCAAAAACATTCAGTACTTC	CASSGQGARGKNIQYF
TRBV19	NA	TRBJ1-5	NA	TGTGCCAGTAGATCCGGGGCCCGCAATCAGCCCCAGCATTTT	CASRSGARNQPQHF
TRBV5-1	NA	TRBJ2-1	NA	TGCGCCAGCAGCCATACTGACCGAAGCTCCTACAATGAGCAGTTCTTC	CASSHTDRSSYNEQFF
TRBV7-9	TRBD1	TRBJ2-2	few	TGTGCCAGCAGCTTAGAAACGACAGGGATTAAGACCGGGGAGCTGTTTTTT	CASSLETTGIKTGELFF
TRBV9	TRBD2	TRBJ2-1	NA	TGTGCCAGCAGCGCGACTAGCGGGGTTTACAATGAGCAGTTCTTC	CASSATSGVYNEQFF
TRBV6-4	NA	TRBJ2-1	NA	TGTGCCAGCAGTGCAGAGTCGGGGACAAAGCAGTTCTTC	CASSAESGTKQFF
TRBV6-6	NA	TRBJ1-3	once	TGTGCCAGCAGTTCCCCGGGGGGGTTTGGAAACACCATATATTTT	CASSSPGGFGNTIYF